The 18 T cell receptor beta chains listed next were all sequenced from one sample in a study of beta chain features in type 1 diabetes. General study points: Type 1 diabetes patients had TCRB CDR3s that were shorter (moderately but significantly so) in all four CD4+ subsets.

Reverse transcribing all isolated RNA meant expressed TCRB transcripts were sequenced. TCRdb keeps only in-frame clones here, not all; method: immunoSEQ multiplex PCR. Here the sample spans 500,000 to 650,000 clones, around 12% being singletons. What these receptors recognize is not known. The sample was naive CD4+ T cells from blood. All receptors derive from a man aged 25 to 40 with type 1 diabetes.

This clone was found a few times. V and J are TRBV6-6 and TRBJ1-2; 9 bases map to TRBD1. Germline values: CDR1 MNHNY, CDR2 SVGAGI (reference sequence). Trimming took 6 bases from V and 8 from J; bases not matched to a gene: 10. This CDR3 is 14 amino acids long. CDR3 region: CASSRQGGADGYTF. The CDR3 DNA reads as TGTGCCAGCAGCCGACAGGGGGGGGCAGACGGCTACACCTTC.

This chain connects TRBV6-6 to TRBJ2-1; TRBD1 is a possible D gene (6 bases). The germline V gene encodes CDR1 MNHNY and CDR2 SVGAGI (reference sequence). The germline V and J ends were trimmed by 5 bases and 3 bases, with 14 bases remaining between them. The CDR3 is 15 amino acids. The CDR3 nucleotides are TGTGCCAGCAGTCGACCTGGGGACAACTACAATGAGCAGTTCTTC. Amino acids: CASSRPGDNYNEQFF.

Only a few counts were recorded for this clone. The rearrangement uses TRBV6-6 and TRBJ1-3; no reliable D call. Germline CDR1 reads MNHNY; CDR2 reads SVGAGI (reference sequence). The V and J ends lost 9 bases and 3 bases respectively, with 12 bases between them. The CDR3 is 13 residues long. The CDR3 coding sequence is TGTGCCAGTGAAGCAAGTTTTGGAAACACCATATATTTT. It translates to CASEASFGNTIYF.

The rearrangement uses TRBV6-5 and TRBJ1-2, with D maybe TRBD1 (5 bases). CDR3 length equals 11 residues. Trimming removed 7 bases from V and 7 bases from J, with 10 bases in between. CDR1 MNHEY and CDR2 SVGAGI come from the germline V gene. CDR3 in amino acids: CASTRGVGYTF. CDR3 in DNA: TGTGCCAGCACACGGGGCGTTGGCTACACCTTC.

This clone has a handful of counts. The J gene is TRBJ2-7, the V gene TRBV19, with 8 nucleotides matching TRBD1. This CDR3 is built from 15 residues. J lost 0 bases, V lost 5 bases, and 6 bases had no gene match. Germline-derived CDR1 and CDR2 are LNHDA and SQIVND (reference sequence). The CDR3 nucleotides read TGTGCCAGTAGTCCAACGGACAGGGTCTCCTACGAGCAGTACTTC. It translates to CASSPTDRVSYEQYF.

This clone appeared a few times. The chain has TRBV29-1 and TRBJ2-1, with 7 bases aligning to TRBD2. The CDR3 covers 12 residues. V dropped 6 bases and J dropped 6; count of bases not matched to a gene: 5. Per germline, CDR1 SQVTM and CDR2 ANQGSEA. For the CDR3, the DNA is TGCAGCGTGGGAGGGGCCGTCAATGAGCAGTTCTTC. It encodes CSVGGAVNEQFF.

A few counts support this clone. This rearrangement joins TRBV5-6 to TRBJ2-1; tentatively, D is TRBD1 (5 bases). V was shortened by 0 bases and J by 5 bases, with 6 bases between the two germline ends. The CDR3 consists of 13 residues. CDR1 is SGHDT, CDR2 YYEEEE, per germline. CDR3 coding DNA: TGTGCCAGCAGCTTGGTACAGGACAATGAGCAGTTCTTC. Encoded protein: CASSLVQDNEQFF.

This clone has only a few counts. V and J are TRBV9 and TRBJ1-5; a possible D gene is TRBD1 (6 bases). V lost 4 bases to trimming and J lost 3 bases, with 11 bases between them. Per the germline V gene, CDR1 is SGDLS and CDR2 is YYNGEE. CDR3 size: 14 residues. The CDR3 bases are TGTGCCAGCAGCTCACAGGGTTACAATCAGCCCCAGCATTTT. It encodes CASSSQGYNQPQHF.

The gene calls are TRBV9 and TRBJ2-6, with D possibly matching TRBD1 (5 bases). Germline CDR1 SGDLS, CDR2 YYNGEE. V was clipped by 4 bases and J by 0 bases, with 14 bases between them. The CDR3 consists of 17 residues. The CDR3 region has the DNA TGTGCCAGCAGCCAAGAGGTAGGGGCCTCTGGGGCCAACGTCCTGACTTTC. As protein: CASSQEVGASGANVLTF.

This clone was observed a handful of times. The chain recombines TRBV9 with TRBJ2-7; D not certain. The CDR3 runs to 14 residues. V lost 4 bases and J 0 bases, leaving 11 bases between the germline ends. Germline V gene data show CDR1 as SGDLS and CDR2 as YYNGEE. Here the CDR3 reads CASSLGLNSYEQYF. CDR3 DNA sequence: TGTGCCAGCAGCCTCGGTCTCAACTCCTACGAGCAGTACTTC.

The chain uses TRBV7-2 and TRBJ1-4; D not resolved. The CDR3 is made up of 14 amino acids. The V end was cut by 0 bases, the J end by 4 bases, with 6 bases between. Germline CDR1 SGHTA, CDR2 FQGNSA. CDR3 in DNA: TGTGCCAGCAGCTTAGCCGCCGGTAATGAAAAACTGTTTTTT. It translates to CASSLAAGNEKLFF.

This clone has more than one count but fewer than ten. The chain recombines TRBV5-1 with TRBJ2-1; no clear D gene. The germline CDR1 and CDR2 sequences are SGHRS and YFSETQ. V was pared by 4 bases and J by 6 bases, with 20 bases between. The CDR3 is made up of 16 amino acids. CDR3 bases: TGCGCCAGCAGCCTCTTACTTACGGGCCATGGCAATGAGCAGTTCTTC. Its translation is CASSLLLTGHGNEQFF.

The chain couples TRBV5-1 to TRBJ2-5; 8 positions match TRBD1. The CDR3 totals 16 residues. Germline V gene sequence: CDR1 SGHRS, CDR2 YFSETQ. V gave up 3 bases and J gave up 5 bases; unmatched junction bases: 12. CDR3 loop: CASSSGRGPGDETQYF. In DNA, the CDR3 is TGCGCCAGCAGCTCGGGCAGGGGGCCTGGGGACGAGACCCAGTACTTC.

This clone showed up just a few times. The chain combines TRBV7-2 with TRBJ2-7; TRBD2 matches at 9 bases. Germline V gene sequence: CDR1 SGHTA, CDR2 FQGNSA. CDR3 size: 15 residues. V dropped 2 bases and J dropped 4; count of bases not matched to a gene: 6. In nucleotides, the CDR3 is TGTGCCAGCAGCTTATCTGCGGGGGGGCAGTACGAGCAGTACTTC. Its translation is CASSLSAGGQYEQYF.

This clone was seen more than once but under ten times. CDR3 region: CASLSGGHNEQFF. CDR3 in DNA: TGTGCCAGTCTGAGCGGGGGCCACAATGAGCAGTTCTTC. The J gene is TRBJ2-1, the V gene TRBV28; 8 bases are a match to TRBD2. CDR1 MDHEN and CDR2 SYDVKM come from the germline V gene. The J segment lost 5 bases and the V segment lost 9 bases, leaving 6 bases of the junction unmatched. The length of the CDR3 is 13 residues.

The V call is TRBV28, the J call TRBJ1-2; TRBD1 agrees at 11 bases. This CDR3 contains 14 residues. V was pared by 6 bases and J by 4 bases, with 4 bases of the junction left unmatched. Germline values: CDR1 MDHEN, CDR2 SYDVKM. This chain's CDR3 is CASSPGQGVYGYTF. CDR3 nucleotides: TGTGCCAGCAGCCCGGGACAGGGGGTCTATGGCTACACCTTC.

The chain couples TRBV6-5 to TRBJ2-5, with D unresolved. In germline, CDR1 is MNHEY, CDR2 SVGAGI. Trimming removed 4 bases at V and 8 bases at J, with 17 bases between. The CDR3 is 14 amino acids. Written as DNA, the CDR3 is TGTGCCAGCAGTTGGGATGAGATGAAAGGTACCCAGTACTTC. It encodes CASSWDEMKGTQYF.

This rearrangement joins TRBV5-1 to TRBJ2-7; D gene unclear. Trimming took off 0 bases at V and 7 bases at J, with 8 bases between the two ends. Germline loops: CDR1 SGHRS, CDR2 YFSETQ. The CDR3 sequence is 12 residues long. CDR3 nucleotide sequence: TGCGCCAGCAGCTTGGAGGCGGATGAGCAGTACTTC. It yields the protein CASSLEADEQYF. Supplemented by reference TRBV5-1 and TRBJ2-7, the full variable domain reads KAGVTQTPRYLIKTRGQQVTLSCSPISGHRSVSWYQQTPGQGLQFLFEYFSETQRNKGNFPGRFSGRQFSNSRSEMNVSTLELGDSALYLCASSLEADEQYFGPGTRLTVT.